What follows are 7 T cell receptor beta chains derived from one specimen sequenced in a study of blood T cell repertoires in COVID-19. The protocol was immunoSEQ multiplex PCR, while the TCRdb copy is restricted to in-frame clones and leaves out a portion. The sample lists over 150,000 clones, under 85% occurring once. Sample: peripheral blood. These receptor sequences come from an older man with acute or convalescent COVID-19.

This sequence joins TRBV6-5 and TRBJ1-2; a possible D gene is TRBD1 (5 bases). This CDR3 is 13 amino acids long. Germline V lookup: CDR1 MNHEY, CDR2 SVGAGI. V dropped 1 base and J dropped 12 bases, with 15 bases sitting between them. In nucleotides, the CDR3 is TGTGCCAGCAGTTACTTCGGGTCGGGGGAGAACACCTTC. Translation: CASSYFGSGENTF.

The chain couples TRBV5-4 to TRBJ2-5; 10 nucleotides match TRBD2. This CDR3 comprises 15 residues. CDR1 is SGHNT, CDR2 YYREEE, per germline (reference sequence). The junction had 8 bases not matched to a gene; V was cut back by 4 bases and J by 5 bases. As DNA, the CDR3 is TGTGCCAGCAGCATCGAGCGGGGGGGCGCCGAGACCCAGTACTTC. It codes for CASSIERGGAETQYF. Full variable domain (outside the CDR3, taken from reference TRBV5-4 and TRBJ2-5): ETGVTQSPTHLIKTRGQQVTLRCSSQSGHNTVSWYQQALGQGPQFIFQYYREEENGRGNFPPRFSGLQFPNYSSELNVNALELDDSALYLCASSIERGGAETQYFGPGTRLLVL.

The J gene is TRBJ1-2, the V gene TRBV30, with TRBD1 matching over 7 bases. J lost 1 base, V lost 5 bases, and 1 base had no gene match. The CDR3 runs 12 residues. The germline gives CDR1 GTSNPN, CDR2 SVGIG (reference sequence). The CDR3 sequence is CAWGDSNYGYTF. CDR3 DNA sequence: TGTGCCTGGGGGGACAGTAACTATGGCTACACCTTC.

This clone is a singleton in its sample. The chain is built from TRBV6-5 and TRBJ1-2; 8 nucleotides line up with TRBD1. This CDR3 has 15 amino acids. The J segment lost 8 bases and the V segment lost 6 bases, leaving 14 bases of the junction unmatched. Germline CDR1 and CDR2: MNHEY and SVGAGI. The CDR3 DNA follows: TGTGCCAGCAGAAGAGGGACAGGTCGTCAAGAGGGCTACACCTTC. This gives the protein CASRRGTGRQEGYTF.

The genes are TRBV6-1 and TRBJ1-6; 8 positions match TRBD1. The CDR3 has 18 residues. J gave up 1 base and V 1 base, and 6 bases lay outside the gene matches. Germline values: CDR1 MNHNS, CDR2 SASEGT. Written as DNA, the CDR3 is TGTGCCAGCAGTGAAGGGACAGGGTCGGGGTCCTATAATTCACCCCTCCACTTT. Amino acid sequence: CASSEGTGSGSYNSPLHF.

V usage is TRBV7-9 and J usage is TRBJ1-2, with 7 bases matching TRBD1. Germline loops: CDR1 SEHNR, CDR2 FQNEAQ (reference sequence). This CDR3 has 14 residues. The V segment lost 5 bases and the J segment 5 bases; nucleotides outside the gene matches: 8. As DNA, the CDR3 is TGTGCCAGCAGCCTCACCGGGACAGAGTATGGCTACACCTTC. It is translated as CASSLTGTEYGYTF.

This clone was recorded only once. The chain couples TRBV28 to TRBJ1-1; 7 bases agree with TRBD1. Per the germline V gene, CDR1 is MDHEN and CDR2 is SYDVKM. This CDR3 has 13 residues. V was clipped by 6 bases and J by 4 bases; unmatched bases: 5. The CDR3 bases are TGTGCCAGCAGATCGACAGGGATCACTGAAGCTTTCTTT. Protein sequence: CASRSTGITEAFF.